Following are 10 T cell receptor beta chains from one sample sequenced in a study of blood T cell repertoires in COVID-19. Profiling relied on immunoSEQ multiplex PCR, and the TCRdb table lists in-frame clones only, not all of them. The sample has a few hundred thousand clones, about 90% seen once. The specimen was peripheral blood. These receptors all stem from a man aged 18-30 years who had recovered from COVID-19.

This sequence joins TRBV28 and TRBJ2-3; 10 bases align to TRBD2. CDR3 length: 16 amino acids. Germline loops: CDR1 MDHEN, CDR2 SYDVKM. J was trimmed by 3 bases and V by 3 bases; bases with no gene match: 6. The CDR3 DNA reads TGTGCCAGCAGTTTTGCTAGCGGGAGCGGGACAGATACGCAGTATTTT. This codes for CASSFASGSGTDTQYF.

A single count supports this clone. The gene calls are TRBV19 and TRBJ1-2, with 9 bases that match TRBD1. CDR1 is LNHDA and CDR2 is SQIVND in the germline V gene (reference sequence). After removal of 1 base from V and 2 bases from J, the junction contained 2 bases not matched to a gene. The CDR3 consists of 15 residues. The CDR3 DNA follows: TGTGCCAGTAGTATAGTCGGACAGGGGAACTATGGCTACACCTTC. Residues: CASSIVGQGNYGYTF.

The chain employs TRBV7-6 and TRBJ1-5; 8 nucleotides match TRBD1. Per the germline V gene, CDR1 is SGHVS and CDR2 is FNYEAQ. This CDR3 is built from 17 residues. Trimming cost V 5 bases and J 4 bases; bases outside gene matches: 13. Here the CDR3 reads CASSPDQDRAGNQPQHF. Written as DNA, the CDR3 is TGTGCCAGCAGCCCCGATCAGGACAGGGCAGGGAATCAGCCCCAGCATTTT.

The CDR3 spells CASSQRGGNEQYF. CDR3 DNA sequence: TGTGCCAGCAGCCAGAGGGGGGGCAACGAGCAGTACTTC. The gene calls are TRBV3-1 (or the pseudogene TRBV3-2) and TRBJ2-7; possibly TRBD2 for D (7 bases). The germline gives CDR1 LGHDT, CDR2 YNNKEL (reference sequence). The CDR3 consists of 13 residues. V shed 3 bases and J shed 5 bases, with 11 bases lying between them.

J is TRBJ1-2 and V is TRBV7-9; D unresolved. This CDR3 has 14 amino acids. V was pared by 6 bases and J by 2 bases, with 13 bases between. Per germline, CDR1 SEHNR and CDR2 FQNEAQ (reference sequence). CDR3 coding DNA: TGTGCCAGCAGTCAAACCGGGGTCAACTATGGCTACACCTTC. This gives the protein CASSQTGVNYGYTF.

The chain has TRBV4-1 and TRBJ1-1; 12 bases line up with TRBD1. V dropped 0 bases and J dropped 7; count of bases not matched to a gene: 6. The CDR3 loop spans 16 amino acids. Per the germline V gene, CDR1 is MGHRA and CDR2 is YSYEKL. CDR3 in DNA: TGCGCCAGCAGCCAAGACCGGGACAGGGGGCCGGTTGAAGCTTTCTTT. Amino acid sequence: CASSQDRDRGPVEAFF.

The chain combines TRBV4-1 with TRBJ2-3; 8 bases line up with TRBD2. The CDR3 runs 16 residues. Per germline, CDR1 MGHRA and CDR2 YSYEKL. With V trimmed by 5 bases and J by 6 bases, 13 bases remained unmatched. The CDR3 here is CASSYPGTRLSDTQYF. The CDR3 nucleotides read TGCGCCAGCAGCTACCCCGGGACTAGGTTATCCGATACGCAGTATTTT.

As to this clone: The sample carries other DNA sequences with the same CDR3. The chain uses TRBV5-1 and TRBJ2-1; 11 bases agree with TRBD2. CDR1 and CDR2 from the germline V gene are SGHRS and YFSETQ. The CDR3 covers 15 residues. V trimming: 2 bases; J trimming: 4 bases; junction bases outside the gene matches: 2. The CDR3 region is CASSLGTSGYNEQFF. CDR3 DNA sequence: TGCGCCAGCAGCTTAGGGACTAGCGGTTACAATGAGCAGTTCTTC.

The rearrangement uses TRBV7-6 and TRBJ2-7; TRBD1 aligns across 7 bases. V dropped 5 bases and J dropped 0; count of bases not matched to a gene: 4. CDR3 size: 14 residues. CDR1 SGHVS and CDR2 FNYEAQ come from the germline V gene. In nucleotides, the CDR3 is TGTGCCAGCAGCCCGACAGGGAACTCCTACGAGCAGTACTTC. Protein: CASSPTGNSYEQYF.

The count of this clone is one. V usage is TRBV9 and J usage is TRBJ2-1, with TRBD2 matching 11 bases. The J segment lost 4 bases and the V segment lost 5 bases, leaving 8 bases of the junction unmatched. Germline lookup yields CDR1 SGDLS and CDR2 YYNGEE. The CDR3 consists of 16 residues. Written as DNA, the CDR3 is TGTGCCAGCAGTGAGACTAGCGGGGAGGCATACAATGAGCAGTTCTTC. It specifies CASSETSGEAYNEQFF.